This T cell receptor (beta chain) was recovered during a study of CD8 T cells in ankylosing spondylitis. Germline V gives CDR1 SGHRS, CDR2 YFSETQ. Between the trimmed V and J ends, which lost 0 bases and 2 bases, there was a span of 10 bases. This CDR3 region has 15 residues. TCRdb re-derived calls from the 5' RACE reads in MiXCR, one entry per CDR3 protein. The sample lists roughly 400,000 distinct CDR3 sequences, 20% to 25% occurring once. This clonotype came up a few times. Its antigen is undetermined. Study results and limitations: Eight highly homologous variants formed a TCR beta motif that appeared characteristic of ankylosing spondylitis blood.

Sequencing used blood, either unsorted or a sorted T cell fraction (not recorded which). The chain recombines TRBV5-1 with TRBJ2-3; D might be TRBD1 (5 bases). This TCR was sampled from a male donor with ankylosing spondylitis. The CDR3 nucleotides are TGCGCCAGCAGCTTGGGCAGGGTCGTCACAGATACGCAGTATTTT. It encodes CASSLGRVVTDTQYF.